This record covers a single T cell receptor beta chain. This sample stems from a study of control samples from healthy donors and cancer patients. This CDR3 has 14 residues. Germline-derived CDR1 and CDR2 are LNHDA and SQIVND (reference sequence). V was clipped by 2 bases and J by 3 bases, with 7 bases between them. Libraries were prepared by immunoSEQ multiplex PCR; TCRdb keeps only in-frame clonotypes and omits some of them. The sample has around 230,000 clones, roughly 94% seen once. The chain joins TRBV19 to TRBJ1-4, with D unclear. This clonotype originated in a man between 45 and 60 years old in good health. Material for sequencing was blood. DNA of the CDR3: TGTGCCAGTAGTATAAGTAGTTCTAATGAAAAACTGTTTTTT. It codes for CASSISSSNEKLFF.